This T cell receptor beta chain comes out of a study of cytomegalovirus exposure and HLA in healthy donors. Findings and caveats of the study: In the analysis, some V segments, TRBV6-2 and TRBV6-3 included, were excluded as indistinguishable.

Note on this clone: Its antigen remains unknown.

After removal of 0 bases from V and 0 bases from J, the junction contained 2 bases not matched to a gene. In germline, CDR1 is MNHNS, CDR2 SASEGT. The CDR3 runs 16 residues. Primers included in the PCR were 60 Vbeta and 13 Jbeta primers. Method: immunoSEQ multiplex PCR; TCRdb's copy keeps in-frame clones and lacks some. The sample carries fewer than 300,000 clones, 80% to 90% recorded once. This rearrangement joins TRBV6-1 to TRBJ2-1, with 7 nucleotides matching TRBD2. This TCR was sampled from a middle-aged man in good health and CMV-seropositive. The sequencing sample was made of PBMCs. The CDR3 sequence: CASSEAGGVSYNEQFF. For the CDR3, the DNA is TGTGCCAGCAGTGAAGCTGGGGGGGTCTCCTACAATGAGCAGTTCTTC.